These T cell receptor beta chains were read from a single sample in a study of type 1 regulatory T cells. In TCRdb, the reads were re-called with MiXCR into one record per CDR3 protein. The table records over 55,000 distinct CDR3 sequences, around 60% of them present only once. The antigens of these receptors remain unknown. The source material was cultured T cells, either the whole culture or a sorted T cell fraction (not recorded which). All receptors come from a human donor in good health. Each CDR3 is given with its conserved first and last residue. A D gene is named only where the DNA matches it firmly. Clone sizes are given selectively: once, few, many, or a class where the clone is expanded.

J,length,D,V,size,DNA,CDR3
TRBJ2-3,14,NA,TRBV9,NA,TGTGCCACCAGCGTAGCCTCTTCGACAGATACGCAGTATTTT,CATSVASSTDTQYF
TRBJ1-2,15,TRBD1,TRBV4-1,NA,TGCGCCAGCAGCCAAGCCGACAGGGGAAAGAATGGCTACACCTTC,CASSQADRGKNGYTF
TRBJ1-2,15,TRBD1,TRBV12-3/TRBV12-4,NA,TGTGCCAGCAGTTTAGGCGGCCGGGACAGCCATGGCTACACCTTC,CASSLGGRDSHGYTF
TRBJ2-2,17,TRBD2,TRBV6-5,NA,TGTGCCAGCAGTTTCGACACTAGCGGGATATGGACCGGGGAGCTGTTTTTT,CASSFDTSGIWTGELFF
TRBJ2-3,15,NA,TRBV9,NA,TGTGCCAGCAGCGTAGCCGGGACTCCCGGGGCGACGCAGTATTTT,CASSVAGTPGATQYF
TRBJ2-2,13,NA,TRBV4-2,NA,TGTGCCAGCAGCCAAGATCTAATCGGGGAGCTGTTTTTT,CASSQDLIGELFF
TRBJ1-2,13,TRBD1,TRBV19,few,TGTGCCAGTAGTGGACAGGCCACTCATGGCTACACCTTC,CASSGQATHGYTF
TRBJ2-1,15,NA,TRBV20-1,few,TGCAGTGCTAGTAGACTCGAAAGCTCCTACAATGAGCAGTTCTTC,CSASRLESSYNEQFF
TRBJ2-3,14,TRBD2,TRBV7-2,once,TGTGCCAGCAGCTTATTCGAGGGAGGGGATACGCAGTATTTT,CASSLFEGGDTQYF
TRBJ2-1,15,TRBD2,TRBV20-1,NA,TGCAGTGCTAGAGATCCCCCTAGCGGGAGGGGTGAGCAGTTCTTC,CSARDPPSGRGEQFF
TRBJ2-1,15,TRBD1,TRBV6-2/TRBV6-3,few,TGTGCCAGCACCTACAGGGGAGTCACCTACAATGAGCAGTTCTTC,CASTYRGVTYNEQFF
TRBJ2-2,15,NA,TRBV7-2,NA,TGTGCCAGCAGCTTAGACAGATCTAACACCGGGGAGCTGTTTTTT,CASSLDRSNTGELFF
TRBJ1-5,16,TRBD1,TRBV4-3,few,TGCGCCAGCAGCCAAGATGTAGGACAGGGCTATCAGCCCCAGCATTTT,CASSQDVGQGYQPQHF
TRBJ2-1,15,TRBD2,TRBV7-2,once,TGTGCCAGCAGCTTATCTAGCGGTGCTGGCAATGAGCAGTTCTTC,CASSLSSGAGNEQFF
TRBJ2-1,13,TRBD2,TRBV6-2/TRBV6-3,NA,TGTGCCAGCAGCTCCTCGCTAGCGGGAGAAATGTTCTTC,CASSSSLAGEMFF
TRBJ1-1,13,TRBD1,TRBV10-3,NA,TGTGCCAACCAGGGGGCGCGCGGCACTGAAGCTTTCTTT,CANQGARGTEAFF
TRBJ2-5,12,NA,TRBV2,few,TGTGCCAGCAGTGCGAGCCAAGAGACCCAGTACTTC,CASSASQETQYF
TRBJ2-1,18,TRBD2,TRBV9,few,TGTGCCAGCAGCGTAGATGATCCAGGGACCTTCGGGGGGAATGAGCAGTTCTTC,CASSVDDPGTFGGNEQFF
TRBJ1-2,13,NA,TRBV27,NA,TGTGCCAGCAGTTCCCCCCTTGGTAGGGGCTACACCTTC,CASSSPLGRGYTF
TRBJ2-3,15,NA,TRBV11-1,NA,TGTGCCAGCAGTAGCGAGGGGGTAGGAAAGGATACGCAGTATTTT,CASSSEGVGKDTQYF
TRBJ2-3,14,NA,TRBV6-2/TRBV6-3,few,TGTGCCAGCAGGCGGGACAGTGGTCCAGATACGCAGTATTTT,CASRRDSGPDTQYF
TRBJ1-6,14,NA,TRBV10-3,once,TGTGCCATCAGGGGGGGATCAGGAAATTCACCCCTCCACTTT,CAIRGGSGNSPLHF
TRBJ2-5,15,NA,TRBV5-8,NA,TGTGCCAGCAGCTTGGCCTTGGGGGGCGGAGAGACCCAGTACTTC,CASSLALGGGETQYF
TRBJ2-2,16,NA,TRBV5-1,few,TGCGCCAGCAGCTTGATTGCCGGGACGGGCACCGGGGAGCTGTTTTTT,CASSLIAGTGTGELFF
TRBJ1-5,16,TRBD1,TRBV20-1,few,TGCAGTGCCGCGGAGACAGGGGGGTGGGGCAATCAGCCCCAGCATTTT,CSAAETGGWGNQPQHF
TRBJ2-1,18,NA,TRBV27,NA,TGTGCCAGCAACCCCGAGGGGGTCACCTTGAGATCCTACAATGAGCAGTTCTTC,CASNPEGVTLRSYNEQFF